These T cell receptor beta chains were read from a single sample in a study of shared clonotypes between healthy human individuals. Profiling relied on immunoSEQ multiplex PCR, and the TCRdb table lists in-frame clones only, not all of them. The table records 600,000 or so clones, 95% of them present only once. The material sequenced was naive CD8+ T cells sorted from blood. These receptors all come from a woman aged 30 to 39 in good health. Both conserved end residues are part of each CDR3. The D gene is left open where the match is weak. Some rows mark clone size as missing; the rest say once, few, many or name a class of expanded clone.

d_call j_call clone_size v_call cdr3_aa cdr3_nt
TRBD1 TRBJ1-5 NA TRBV4-1 CASSQDGTGKGQPQHF TGCGCCAGCAGCCAAGACGGGACAGGGAAGGGCCAGCCCCAGCATTTT
NA TRBJ2-7 NA TRBV6-1 CASSEKAYEQYF TGTGCCAGCAGTGAGAAAGCCTACGAGCAGTACTTC
NA TRBJ2-7 NA TRBV27 CASSFAGQTYEQYF TGTGCCAGCAGTTTCGCCGGACAGACCTACGAGCAGTACTTC
TRBD2 TRBJ2-5 NA TRBV2 CASASGRFFQETQYF TGTGCCAGCGCTAGCGGGAGGTTTTTCCAAGAGACCCAGTACTTC
NA TRBJ1-3 NA TRBV7-6 CASSNSGNTIYF TGTGCCAGCAGTAACTCTGGAAACACCATATATTTT
TRBD2 TRBJ2-7 NA TRBV4-1 CASSQSTSENEQYF TGCGCCAGCAGCCAATCCACTAGCGAGAACGAGCAGTACTTC
TRBD1 TRBJ2-7 NA TRBV7-8 CASSIRQGQYEQYF TGTGCCAGCAGCATACGCCAGGGACAGTACGAGCAGTACTTC
TRBD2 TRBJ2-1 NA TRBV29-1 CSVDSGTKPFNRDEQFF TGCAGCGTTGATTCCGGGACTAAGCCGTTTAACCGGGATGAGCAGTTCTTC
TRBD1 TRBJ1-1 NA TRBV28 CASRRYRGLITEAFF TGTGCCAGCAGGCGATACAGGGGGCTGATCACTGAAGCTTTCTTT
NA TRBJ2-7 NA TRBV30 CAWSVRPPSWEASYEQYF TGTGCCTGGAGTGTAAGGCCCCCTAGTTGGGAGGCCTCCTACGAGCAGTACTTC
NA TRBJ1-4 NA TRBV7-9 CASSFDEKLFF TGTGCCAGCAGCTTCGACGAAAAACTGTTTTTT
NA TRBJ2-7 NA TRBV28 CASSPGQAGGPYEQYF TGTGCCAGCAGTCCCGGACAGGCGGGGGGCCCCTACGAGCAGTACTTC
TRBD1 TRBJ1-1 NA TRBV2 CASNWDRASDEAFF TGTGCCAGCAACTGGGACAGGGCCAGTGATGAAGCTTTCTTT
NA TRBJ2-1 once TRBV28 CASGGYSGRYNEQFF TGTGCCAGCGGGGGTTATAGTGGGAGGTACAATGAGCAGTTCTTC
NA TRBJ2-7 NA TRBV27 CASSLALGMVYEQYF TGTGCCAGCAGTTTAGCCCTAGGGATGGTCTACGAGCAGTACTTC
NA TRBJ2-1 NA TRBV19 CASSMAQGWSYNEQFF TGTGCCAGTAGTATGGCTCAGGGATGGTCCTACAATGAGCAGTTCTTC
NA TRBJ2-5 NA TRBV5-4 CASSPEEGQETQYF TGTGCCAGCAGCCCGGAAGAGGGCCAAGAGACCCAGTACTTC
NA TRBJ2-7 NA TRBV5-8 CASSWTAVVSEQYF TGTGCCAGCAGCTGGACAGCGGTAGTCTCCGAGCAGTACTTC
TRBD2 TRBJ2-3 NA TRBV28 CASSLLLAGEEGTDTQYF TGTGCCAGCAGTTTATTACTAGCGGGAGAGGAGGGCACAGATACGCAGTATTTT
NA TRBJ1-5 NA TRBV4-1 CASSSLLTLNQPQHF TGCGCCAGCAGCTCTTTGCTGACTCTCAATCAGCCCCAGCATTTT
NA TRBJ2-7 NA TRBV27 CASSFAGAYEQYF TGTGCCAGCAGTTTCGCGGGTGCCTACGAGCAGTACTTC
NA TRBJ2-3 once TRBV27 CASSISTTDTQYF TGTGCCAGCAGTATCTCTACCACAGATACGCAGTATTTT